The sequence of this T cell receptor beta chain was determined in a study of T cell responses to AZD1222 COVID-19 vaccine. Overall study results and limits: Repertoires were collected only later (after the peak T cell response had occurred).

To note about this clone: What it binds is not known.

Clones were sequenced by immunoSEQ multiplex PCR, and TCRdb holds only the in-frame ones, with some missing. The sample has 160,000 or so clones; about 90% are singletons. The sample in question was peripheral blood, obtained on day 0 of MenACWY control vaccination. The TCR sequence derives from an adult in good health.

CDR3 protein: CAWSAMYNEQFF. CDR3 nucleotide sequence: TGTGCCTGGAGTGCGATGTACAATGAGCAGTTCTTC. The gene calls are TRBV30 and TRBJ2-1, with D hard to call. The V end lost 1 base, the J end lost 4 bases, and 5 bases lay between the germline ends. There are 12 residues in the CDR3. In germline, CDR1 is GTSNPN, CDR2 SVGIG (reference sequence).